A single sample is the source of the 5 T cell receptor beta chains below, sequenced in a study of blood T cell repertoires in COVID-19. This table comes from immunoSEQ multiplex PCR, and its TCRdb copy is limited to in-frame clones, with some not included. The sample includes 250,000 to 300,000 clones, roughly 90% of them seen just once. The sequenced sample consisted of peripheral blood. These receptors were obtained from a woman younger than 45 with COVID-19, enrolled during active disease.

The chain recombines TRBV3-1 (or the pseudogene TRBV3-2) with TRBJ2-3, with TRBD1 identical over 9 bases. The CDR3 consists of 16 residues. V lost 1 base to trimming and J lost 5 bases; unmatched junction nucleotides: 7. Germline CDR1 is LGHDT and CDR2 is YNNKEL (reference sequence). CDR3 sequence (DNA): TGTGCCAGCAGCCAAGTGCCGGGACAGGGAATAGATACGCAGTATTTT. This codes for CASSQVPGQGIDTQYF.

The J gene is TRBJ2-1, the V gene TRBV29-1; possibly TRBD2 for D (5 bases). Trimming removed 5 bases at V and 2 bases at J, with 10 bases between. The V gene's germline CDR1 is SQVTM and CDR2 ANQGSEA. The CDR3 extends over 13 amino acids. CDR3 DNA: TGCAGCGTTCATTTTAGCGCCTACAATGAGCAGTTCTTC. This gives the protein CSVHFSAYNEQFF.

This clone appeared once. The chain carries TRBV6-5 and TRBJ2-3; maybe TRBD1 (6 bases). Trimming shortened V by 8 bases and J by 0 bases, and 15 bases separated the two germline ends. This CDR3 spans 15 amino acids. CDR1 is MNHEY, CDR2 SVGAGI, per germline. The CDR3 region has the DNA TGTGCCAGCGGCACCCTAGGACAGAGCACAGATACGCAGTATTTT. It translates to CASGTLGQSTDTQYF.

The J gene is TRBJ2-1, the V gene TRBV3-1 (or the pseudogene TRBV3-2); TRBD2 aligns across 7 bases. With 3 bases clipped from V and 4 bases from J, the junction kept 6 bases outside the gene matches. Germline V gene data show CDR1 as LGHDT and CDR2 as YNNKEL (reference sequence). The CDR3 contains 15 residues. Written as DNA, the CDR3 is TGTGCCAGCAGCCAGGGGCTAGCGGTTTACAATGAGCAGTTCTTC. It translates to CASSQGLAVYNEQFF.

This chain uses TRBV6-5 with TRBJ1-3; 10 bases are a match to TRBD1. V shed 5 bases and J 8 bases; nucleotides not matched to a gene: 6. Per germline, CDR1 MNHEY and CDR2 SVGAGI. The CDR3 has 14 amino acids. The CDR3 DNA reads TGTGCCAGCAGTCTGACAGGGGGCGCGGACACCATATATTTT. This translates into CASSLTGGADTIYF.